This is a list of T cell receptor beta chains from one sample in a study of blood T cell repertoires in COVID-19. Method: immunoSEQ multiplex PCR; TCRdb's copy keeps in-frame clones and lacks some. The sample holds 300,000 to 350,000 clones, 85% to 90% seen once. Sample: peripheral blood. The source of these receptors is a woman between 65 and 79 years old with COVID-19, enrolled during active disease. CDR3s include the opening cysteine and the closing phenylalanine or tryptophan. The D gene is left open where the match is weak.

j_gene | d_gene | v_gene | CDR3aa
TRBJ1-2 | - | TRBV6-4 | CASSDPGTRPGYTF
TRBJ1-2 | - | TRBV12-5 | CASALLAYGYTF
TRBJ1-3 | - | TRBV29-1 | CSVYNFSGNTIYF
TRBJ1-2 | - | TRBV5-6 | CASSQTGANYGYTF
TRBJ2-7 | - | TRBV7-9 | CASSFRTPTNSYEQYF
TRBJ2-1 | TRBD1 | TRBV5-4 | CASSSRRDSSYNEQFF
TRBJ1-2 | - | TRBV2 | CASSVALTGWGYTF
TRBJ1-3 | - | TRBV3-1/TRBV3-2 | CASSLDRGNTIYF
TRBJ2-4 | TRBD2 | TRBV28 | CASSLGLGRNIQYF
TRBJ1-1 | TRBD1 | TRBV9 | CASSSDRGTEAFF
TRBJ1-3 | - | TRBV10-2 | CASSTGFSGNTIYF
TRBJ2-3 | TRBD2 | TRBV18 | CASSPPSGSTDTQYF
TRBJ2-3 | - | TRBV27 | CASSSIVGVGSTDTQYF
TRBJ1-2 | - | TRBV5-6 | CASSLGSGRYGYTF
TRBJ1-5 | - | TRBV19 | CASSIAGFNQPQHF
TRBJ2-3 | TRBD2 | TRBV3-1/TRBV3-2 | CASSPKQVTSGGTSTDTQYF
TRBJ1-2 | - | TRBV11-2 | CASSPTRGLNYGYTF